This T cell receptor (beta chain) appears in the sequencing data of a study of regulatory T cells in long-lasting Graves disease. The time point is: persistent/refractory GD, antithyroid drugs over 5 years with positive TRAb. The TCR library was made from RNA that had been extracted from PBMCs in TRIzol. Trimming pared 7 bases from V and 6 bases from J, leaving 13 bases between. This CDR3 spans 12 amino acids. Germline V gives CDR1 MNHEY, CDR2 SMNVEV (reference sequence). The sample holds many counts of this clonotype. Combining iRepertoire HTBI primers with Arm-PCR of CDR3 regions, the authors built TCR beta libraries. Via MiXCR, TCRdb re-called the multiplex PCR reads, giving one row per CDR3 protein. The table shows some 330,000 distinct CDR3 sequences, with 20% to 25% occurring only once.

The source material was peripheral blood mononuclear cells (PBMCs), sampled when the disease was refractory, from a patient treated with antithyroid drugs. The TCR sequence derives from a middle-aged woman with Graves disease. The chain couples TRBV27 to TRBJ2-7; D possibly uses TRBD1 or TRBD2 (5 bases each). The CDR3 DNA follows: TGTGCCAGCACCGGGACCCGTGTCGAGCAGTACTTC. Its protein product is CASTGTRVEQYF.